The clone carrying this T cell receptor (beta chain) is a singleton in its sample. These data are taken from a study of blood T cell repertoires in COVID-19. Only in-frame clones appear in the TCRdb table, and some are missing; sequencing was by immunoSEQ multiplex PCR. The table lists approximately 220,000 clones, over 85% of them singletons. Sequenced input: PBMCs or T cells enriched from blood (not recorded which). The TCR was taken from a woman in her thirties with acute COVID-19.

CDR3 in amino acids: CAWSLSTGNTEAFF. CDR3 DNA: TGTGCCTGGAGCCTTTCGACAGGGAACACTGAAGCTTTCTTT. The chain joins TRBV30 to TRBJ1-1; tentatively, D is TRBD1 (6 bases). Germline V gene sequence: CDR1 GTSNPN, CDR2 SVGIG (reference sequence). The V end was cut by 3 bases, the J end by 1 base, with 12 bases between. There are 14 residues in the CDR3.